A selection of T cell receptor beta chains follows, all from one sample in a study of blood T cells in healthy people across ages. TCRdb passed the 5' RACE reads through MiXCR, listing each CDR3 protein once. The data contain roughly 2 million distinct CDR3 sequences, roughly 49% of them singletons. Sequences were obtained from blood. The receptors here all came from a woman in her forties in good health. CDR3s leave out the opening cysteine and the closing phenylalanine or tryptophan. Each record gives: V gene, CDR3 length, J gene, CDR3 protein.

TRBV13	13	TRBJ1-1	ASSDPRGQNTEAF
TRBV19	12	TRBJ1-1	ASSSTVFLAEAF
TRBV20-1	11	TRBJ2-4	SARGVAKNIQY
TRBV6-5	12	TRBJ2-1	ASSKQGANNEQF
TRBV5-1	12	TRBJ2-7	ASSSLTETNEQY
TRBV20-1	16	TRBJ2-4	SARGGRGGELAKNIQY
TRBV6-5	13	TRBJ1-4	ASSYTGSYNEKLF
TRBV20-1	11	TRBJ2-4	SARGPSQTGQY
TRBV6-5	12	TRBJ1-4	ASSSGAFREKLF
TRBV12-3/TRBV12-4	14	TRBJ2-1	ASSFTSGGTKYEQF
TRBV12-3/TRBV12-4	12	TRBJ2-4	ASSPSEVKNIQY
TRBV5-1	13	TRBJ1-5	ASSLAGQGEQPQH
TRBV6-1	19	TRBJ2-3	ASSSRPFLLLAGESTDTQY
TRBV28	12	TRBJ2-5	ASSPGTGRSDQY
TRBV10-1	12	TRBJ2-1	ASSEKRGLGKQF
TRBV20-1	14	TRBJ2-7	SARNPNSLQRGEQY
TRBV2	13	TRBJ2-4	ASSEPQTGPYEHY
TRBV9	13	TRBJ1-2	ASRGQGDYTYGYT
TRBV28	13	TRBJ2-1	ASSRSRKAYNEQF
TRBV29-1	12	TRBJ1-2	SAAPGQNNYGYT